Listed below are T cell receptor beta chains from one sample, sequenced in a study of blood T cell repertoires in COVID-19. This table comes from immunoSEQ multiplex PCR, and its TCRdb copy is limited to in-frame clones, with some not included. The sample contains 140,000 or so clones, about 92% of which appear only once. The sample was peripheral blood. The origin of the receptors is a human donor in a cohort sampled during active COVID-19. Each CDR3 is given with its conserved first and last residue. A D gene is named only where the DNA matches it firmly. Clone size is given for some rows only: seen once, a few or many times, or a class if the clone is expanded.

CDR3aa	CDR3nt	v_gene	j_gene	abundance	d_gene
CASNSGTDNSPLHF	TGTGCCAGCAATTCCGGGACAGATAATTCACCCCTCCACTTT	TRBV5-4	TRBJ1-6	-	TRBD1
CASSGSSYNEQFF	TGTGCCAGCAGTGGGAGCTCCTACAATGAGCAGTTCTTC	TRBV12-3/TRBV12-4	TRBJ2-1	once	-
CASSPDRNYGYTF	TGTGCCAGCAGCCCGGACAGGAACTATGGCTACACCTTC	TRBV14	TRBJ1-2	-	TRBD1
CASSFLGLAGATDTQYF	TGTGCCAGCAGTTTCCTCGGACTAGCGGGGGCCACAGATACGCAGTATTTT	TRBV28	TRBJ2-3	-	TRBD2
CASKYSGGTGELFF	TGTGCCAGCAAGTACAGCGGGGGAACCGGGGAGCTGTTTTTT	TRBV2	TRBJ2-2	-	TRBD2
CASSGQGHQPQHF	TGTGCCAGCTCGGGACAGGGGCATCAGCCCCAGCATTTT	TRBV18	TRBJ1-5	-	TRBD1
CASSPNEDQPQHF	TGTGCCAGCTCACCGAACGAGGATCAGCCCCAGCATTTT	TRBV18	TRBJ1-5	-	-
CASSLTGTEIFEAFF	TGTGCCAGCAGCTTGACCGGGACAGAAATTTTTGAAGCTTTCTTT	TRBV5-8	TRBJ1-1	-	TRBD1
CASSTGTEETQYF	TGTGCCAGTAGCACGGGGACAGAAGAGACCCAGTACTTC	TRBV19	TRBJ2-5	-	TRBD1
CASSFAALNEKLFF	TGTGCCAGCAGTTTCGCGGCGCTTAATGAAAAACTGTTTTTT	TRBV6-5	TRBJ1-4	-	-
CASARETSYNEQFF	TGCGCCAGTGCAAGGGAGACCTCCTACAATGAGCAGTTCTTC	TRBV10-2	TRBJ2-1	-	-
CASSPLGDQFF	TGTGCCAGCTCACCTCTAGGGGATCAGTTCTTC	TRBV18	TRBJ2-1	-	-
CASSPGSGELFF	TGTGCCAGCAGTCCAGGGTCCGGGGAGCTGTTTTTT	TRBV12-3/TRBV12-4	TRBJ2-2	-	-
CASSSGQGEKLFF	TGTGCCAGCAGTTCAGGACAGGGCGAAAAACTGTTTTTT	TRBV12-3/TRBV12-4	TRBJ1-4	-	TRBD1
CASSLEGYEQYF	TGTGCCAGCAGCTTGGAGGGGTACGAGCAGTACTTC	TRBV5-6	TRBJ2-7	-	-
CASSPQGTGALANYGYTF	TGTGCCAGCTCGCCTCAGGGGACAGGGGCTTTAGCTAACTATGGCTACACCTTC	TRBV18	TRBJ1-2	-	TRBD1